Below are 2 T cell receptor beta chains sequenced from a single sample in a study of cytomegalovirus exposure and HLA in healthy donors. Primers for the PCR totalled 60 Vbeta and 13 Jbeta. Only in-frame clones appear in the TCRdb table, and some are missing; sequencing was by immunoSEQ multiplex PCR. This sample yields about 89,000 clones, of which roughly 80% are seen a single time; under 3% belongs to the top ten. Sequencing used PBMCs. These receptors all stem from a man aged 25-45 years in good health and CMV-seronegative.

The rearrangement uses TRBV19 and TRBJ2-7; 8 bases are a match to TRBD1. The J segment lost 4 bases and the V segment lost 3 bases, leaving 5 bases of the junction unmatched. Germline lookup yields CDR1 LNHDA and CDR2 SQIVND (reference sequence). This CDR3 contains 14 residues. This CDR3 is CASSIGTGLYEQYF. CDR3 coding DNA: TGTGCCAGTAGTATTGGGACAGGCCTGTACGAGCAGTACTTC.

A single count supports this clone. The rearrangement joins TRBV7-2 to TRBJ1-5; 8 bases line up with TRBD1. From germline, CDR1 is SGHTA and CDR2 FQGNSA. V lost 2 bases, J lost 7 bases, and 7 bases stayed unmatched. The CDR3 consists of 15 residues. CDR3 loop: CASSLWGQVEQPQHF. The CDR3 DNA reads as TGTGCCAGCAGCTTATGGGGACAGGTTGAACAGCCCCAGCATTTT.